Each of the 24 T cell receptor beta chains below was sequenced from the same sample in a study of immune heterogeneity within non-small cell lung tumors. Amplifying TCR beta CDR3 involved multiplex PCR carried out with 32 V and 13 J primers. MiXCR, applied by TCRdb to the multiplex PCR reads, yields one record per CDR3 protein. Among 9,500 to 10,000 distinct CDR3 sequences listed, under 35% were seen once. Bulk tumor gDNA, 550 to 600 ng per sample, served as the TCR template. Far-apart biopsies, several per primary tumor, were taken during surgery. Their non-small cell lung cancer was newly diagnosed and untreated, and the patients underwent curative surgery. Sequenced material: lung tumor tissue. The source is a man in his sixties with non-small cell lung cancer.

In this sample, this clonotype turned up many times. The rearrangement links TRBV6-4 to TRBJ2-6; 7 bases are a match to TRBD2. V trimming: 4 bases; J trimming: 3 bases; junction bases outside the gene matches: 3. CDR1 and CDR2 (germline): MRHNA, SNTAGT. The CDR3 runs 15 residues. The CDR3 coding sequence is TGTGCCAGCAGTGTTCGGGGGGATGGGGCCAACGTCCTGACTTTC. It encodes CASSVRGDGANVLTF.

This clonotype is labeled medium-sized (0.01 to 0.1%). CDR3 DNA: TGCGCCAGCAGCCAACAGCGAGGACTAGCGGGGAGCTCCTACGAGCAGTACTTC. Translated, it gives CASSQQRGLAGSSYEQYF. This sequence joins TRBV4-3 and TRBJ2-7; 12 bases are shared with TRBD2. The CDR3 contains 18 residues. The J segment lost 0 bases and the V segment lost 2 bases, leaving 8 bases of the junction unmatched. Looked up from germline, CDR1 is LGHNA and CDR2 is YSLEER.

The V call is TRBV19, the J call TRBJ1-5; no definite D call. Germline V gene lookup returns CDR1 LNHDA and CDR2 SQIVND (reference sequence). The germline V and J ends were trimmed by 4 bases and 6 bases, with 28 bases remaining between them. This CDR3 is built from 19 residues. The CDR3 bases are TGTGCCAGTAGTACCCGCTACTGGGCGGTGATGTCGTCGAGTCAGCCCCAGCATTTT. It is translated as CASSTRYWAVMSSSQPQHF.

This clonotype was seen a handful of times. The rearrangement uses TRBV7-2 and TRBJ2-5; 7 bases match TRBD1. V lost 3 bases, J lost 2 bases, and 3 bases stayed unmatched. The CDR3 runs 14 residues. Per the germline V gene, CDR1 is SGHTA and CDR2 is FQGNSA. As DNA, the CDR3 is TGTGCCAGCAGCTTCTCGGGACAGCAAGAGACCCAGTACTTC. Its translation: CASSFSGQQETQYF.

This clonotype has just a few counts. The chain employs TRBV13 and TRBJ2-7; a weak D match, TRBD1 (5 bases). The germline gives CDR1 PRHDT, CDR2 FYEKMQ (reference sequence). The CDR3 has 14 amino acids. The ends were cut back, 0 bases at V and 4 bases at J, with 10 bases in the middle. The CDR3 region has the DNA TGTGCCAGCAGCTTAGGCCGGGCAGGGTACGAGCAGTACTTC. Protein sequence: CASSLGRAGYEQYF.

This clonotype was seen more than once but under ten times. The chain recombines TRBV9 with TRBJ1-3; D is unresolved. V was pared by 3 bases and J by 2 bases, with 3 bases between. The CDR3 has 12 residues. Per the germline V gene, CDR1 is SGDLS and CDR2 is YYNGEE. CDR3 nucleotide sequence: TGTGCCAGCAGCGGGGCTGGAAACACCATATATTTT. Translating it yields CASSGAGNTIYF. The entire variable domain, with the rest obtained from reference TRBV9 and TRBJ1-3, is as follows: DSGVTQTPKHLITATGQRVTLRCSPRSGDLSVYWYQQSLDQGLQFLIQYYNGEERAKGNILERFSAQQFPDLHSELNLSSLELGDSALYFCASSGAGNTIYFGEGSWLTVV.

The chain is built from TRBV18 and TRBJ2-2; D may be TRBD1 or TRBD2 (6 bases each). The V end was cut by 4 bases, the J end by 4 bases, with 13 bases between. This CDR3 has 15 residues. Germline-derived CDR1 and CDR2 are KGHSH and LQKENI. The CDR3 here is CASSLQGGLTGELFF. The CDR3 nucleotides are TGTGCCAGCTCACTCCAAGGGGGACTCACCGGGGAGCTGTTTTTT.

The rearrangement uses TRBV20-1 and TRBJ2-1, with 8 bases matching TRBD2. Germline V lookup: CDR1 DFQATT, CDR2 SNEGSKA (reference sequence). The CDR3 contains 13 residues. With 2 bases clipped from V and 7 bases from J, the junction kept 4 bases outside the gene matches. The CDR3 nucleotides are TGCAGTGCTAGACGGGAGGGCCTGAATGAGCAGTTCTTC. It yields the protein CSARREGLNEQFF.

The chain couples TRBV30 to TRBJ2-2; 11 nucleotides match TRBD1. The junction had 6 bases not matched to a gene; V was cut back by 3 bases and J by 3 bases. CDR1 is GTSNPN and CDR2 is SVGIG in the germline V gene (reference sequence). The CDR3 is 16 amino acids. The CDR3 DNA follows: TGTGCCTGGAGAGACGGGGGACAGGGGGACACCGGGGAGCTGTTTTTT. This translates into CAWRDGGQGDTGELFF. Filled out from reference TRBV30 and TRBJ2-2, the complete variable domain reads SQTIHQWPATLVQPVGSPLSLECTVEGTSNPNLYWYRQAAGRGLQLLFYSVGIGQISSEVPQNLSASRPQDRQFILSSKKLLLSDSGFYLCAWRDGGQGDTGELFFGEGSRLTVL.

This clonotype was seen many times. The chain links TRBV2 to TRBJ2-1, with D unclear. The ends were cut back, 5 bases at V and 7 bases at J, with 6 bases in the middle. This CDR3 is 11 amino acids long. CDR1 and CDR2 (germline): SNHLY, FYNNEI. CDR3 amino acids: CASSQQNEQFF. In nucleotides, the CDR3 is TGTGCCAGCAGTCAACAAAATGAGCAGTTCTTC.

This clonotype was seen at least ten times. The chain employs TRBV15 and TRBJ2-1; D remains ambiguous. Germline V gene data show CDR1 as LNHNV and CDR2 as YYDKDF (reference sequence). V lost 2 bases and J lost 5, with 4 bases in between. The CDR3 spans 12 residues. CDR3 amino acids: CATSRYDNEQFF. As DNA, the CDR3 is TGTGCCACCAGCAGATACGACAATGAGCAGTTCTTC.

The sample holds a few counts of this clonotype. As DNA, the CDR3 is TGCAGTGCTAGAACAGGCAAGGGCGATGGCTACACCTTC. Translating it yields CSARTGKGDGYTF. The chain employs TRBV20-1 and TRBJ1-2; D perhaps matches TRBD1 (5 bases). The CDR3 is 13 residues long. Germline V gene lookup returns CDR1 DFQATT and CDR2 SNEGSKA (reference sequence). V lost 2 bases and J lost 6, with 13 bases in between.

This clonotype was seen repeatedly, ten times or more. The chain combines TRBV2 with TRBJ2-2; D possibly corresponds to TRBD2 (5 bases). The CDR3 has 16 residues. Germline loops: CDR1 SNHLY, CDR2 FYNNEI. Trimming took off 0 bases at V and 1 base at J, with 9 bases between the two ends. The CDR3 region is CASSEAGNGNTGELFF. In DNA, the CDR3 is TGTGCCAGCAGTGAAGCCGGGAACGGGAACACCGGGGAGCTGTTTTTT.

This clonotype has ten or more counts. V usage is TRBV6-2 or TRBV6-3 and J usage is TRBJ2-1, with 9 bases that match TRBD2. Germline CDR1 and CDR2: MNHEY and SVGEGT. The CDR3 is made up of 14 amino acids. The V gene end was trimmed by 6 bases and the J gene end by 6 bases; junction bases not matched to a gene: 6. The CDR3 DNA is TGTGCCAGCAGAGGACTAGCGAGATTCAATGAGCAGTTCTTC. Encoded protein: CASRGLARFNEQFF.

V gene TRBV24-1 combines with J gene TRBJ1-1, with D unresolved. The CDR3 totals 12 residues. Per the germline V gene, CDR1 is KGHDR and CDR2 is SFDVKD. With 3 bases removed from V and 6 bases from J, the gap between germline ends came to 7 bases. CDR3 in DNA: TGTGCCACCAGTGATGGACTAGCTGAAGCTTTCTTT. Protein sequence: CATSDGLAEAFF.

This clonotype was picked up many times. The gene calls are TRBV6-1 and TRBJ1-2, with TRBD1 as a possible D gene (6 bases). The CDR3 is 13 residues long. CDR1 and CDR2 from the germline V gene are MNHNS and SASEGT. The V and J ends lost 6 bases and 6 bases respectively, with 14 bases between them. The CDR3 DNA reads TGTGCCAGCAGGGGGACAACTTCACATGGCTACACCTTC. Translating it yields CASRGTTSHGYTF.

To note about this clonotype: No conserved phenylalanine or tryptophan ends this CDR3, so it is likely a read error. No DNA is shown, since the ends of the CDR3 on it are uncertain; the CDR3 is the one TCRdb lists. The rearrangement links TRBV20-1 to TRBJ2-3; the table's D call TRBD1 went unverified against the DNA. Germline-derived CDR1 and CDR2 are DFQATT and SNEGSKA (reference sequence). Both ends counted, the CDR3 spans 15 residues. The chain's CDR3 is CSAGGGQGYEQYFGP.

The chain couples TRBV28 to TRBJ1-1; D call uncertain. The ends were cut back, 5 bases at V and 9 bases at J, with 13 bases in the middle. The CDR3 sequence is 12 residues long. The germline V gene has CDR1 MDHEN and CDR2 SYDVKM. CDR3 coding DNA: TGTGCCAGCAGTAGGGTCTTATACCAAGCTTTCTTT. Protein sequence: CASSRVLYQAFF.

This clonotype qualifies as medium-sized. The J gene is TRBJ1-2, the V gene TRBV19; 7 nucleotides agree with TRBD1. The CDR3 extends over 15 amino acids. V dropped 4 bases and J dropped 6; count of bases not matched to a gene: 11. CDR1 and CDR2 from the germline V gene are LNHDA and SQIVND (reference sequence). The CDR3: CASSTTGFIRHGYTF. CDR3 DNA sequence: TGTGCCAGTAGTACGACAGGGTTTATTCGACATGGCTACACCTTC.

The chain uses TRBV20-1 and TRBJ1-2; 8 bases match TRBD1. The CDR3 is 16 residues long. Germline-derived CDR1 and CDR2 are DFQATT and SNEGSKA (reference sequence). The trim removed 3 bases at V and 3 bases at J, leaving 12 bases unmatched. The CDR3 reads CSARPSRAGGHYGYTF. In DNA form, the CDR3 reads TGCAGTGCTAGGCCCTCGAGGGCAGGGGGCCACTATGGCTACACCTTC.

J is TRBJ2-1 and V is TRBV9; D might be TRBD1 (6 bases). The ends were cut back, 1 base at V and 9 bases at J, with 8 bases in the middle. The CDR3 sequence is 12 residues long. Per germline, CDR1 SGDLS and CDR2 YYNGEE. CDR3 in DNA: TGTGCCAGCAGCGTACAGGGGCGTGAGCAGTTCTTC. This encodes CASSVQGREQFF. Together with reference TRBV9 and TRBJ2-1, the CDR3 gives the full variable domain: DSGVTQTPKHLITATGQRVTLRCSPRSGDLSVYWYQQSLDQGLQFLIQYYNGEERAKGNILERFSAQQFPDLHSELNLSSLELGDSALYFCASSVQGREQFFGPGTRLTVL.

The chain links TRBV19 to TRBJ1-5; TRBD1 is a possible D gene (6 bases). V lost 6 bases to trimming and J lost 2 bases, with 26 bases between them. The V gene's germline CDR1 is LNHDA and CDR2 SQIVND (reference sequence). This CDR3 has 19 amino acids. CDR3 region: CASSIIQGSGAYGNQPQHF. The DNA of the CDR3 is TGTGCCAGTAGCATCATTCAGGGATCGGGGGCTTATGGCAATCAGCCCCAGCATTTT.

This clonotype is categorized as large. This chain joins TRBV5-1 and TRBJ2-7; 9 nucleotides match TRBD2. The CDR3 sequence is 15 residues long. After removal of 1 base from V and 6 bases from J, the junction contained 8 bases not matched to a gene. The germline CDR1 and CDR2 sequences are SGHRS and YFSETQ. The DNA of the CDR3 is TGCGCCAGCAGCTTGAATAGCGGGAGCCTTGGCGAGCAGTACTTC. Its translation is CASSLNSGSLGEQYF. The variable domain in full, with the rest retrieved from reference TRBV5-1 and TRBJ2-7, is KAGVTQTPRYLIKTRGQQVTLSCSPISGHRSVSWYQQTPGQGLQFLFEYFSETQRNKGNFPGRFSGRQFSNSRSEMNVSTLELGDSALYLCASSLNSGSLGEQYFGPGTRLTVT.

This chain joins TRBV9 and TRBJ2-7, with D possibly being TRBD2 (5 bases). V dropped 0 bases and J dropped 7 bases, with 14 bases sitting between them. Per the germline V gene, CDR1 is SGDLS and CDR2 is YYNGEE. The CDR3 runs 14 residues. The CDR3 bases are TGTGCCAGCAGCGTAGAAAGGGCGCCGGGGGAGCAGTACTTC. It specifies CASSVERAPGEQYF.